The T cell receptor (beta chain) under discussion was sequenced for a study of beta chain features in type 1 diabetes. Study-level results: No resolution was reached here on whether HLA type influences TCRB rearrangement.

As for this clone: Its antigen is not known. Compared with germline, one end of the junction differs, possibly owing to a read error.

Germline V CDR1 and CDR2: SGHTA, FQGTGA. The CDR3 loop spans 11 amino acids. Expressed TCRB transcripts were sequenced because the isolated RNA had all been reverse transcribed beforehand. Profiled with immunoSEQ multiplex PCR; TCRdb holds only in-frame clones, not every one. The table includes 350,000 to 450,000 clones, about 16% detected once. Averaging about 120 mL, one heparinised blood draw was given by each donor. The sequenced sample was naive CD4+ T cells from blood. The chain employs TRBV7-3 and TRBJ2-1; D uncertain. This TCR derives from a woman younger than 35 in good health. CDR3: CASSSDSHPIF. The CDR3 region has the DNA TGTGCCAGCAGTTCCGACTCCCATCCAATCTTC.